Sequencing of this T cell receptor (beta chain) was carried out in a study of T cell responses to AZD1222 COVID-19 vaccine. This CDR3 contains 16 residues. CDR1 is MNHNS, CDR2 SASEGT, per germline. V dropped 3 bases and J dropped 2 bases, with 17 bases sitting between them. This clone was detected only once. Some clones are missing from TCRdb's copy, which holds only in-frame ones; the method was immunoSEQ multiplex PCR. In the table there are around 69,000 clones, around 83% of which are singletons. Sequenced here: peripheral blood, sampled on day 0 of AZD1222 vaccination. The V gene is TRBV6-1, the J gene TRBJ2-7, with D maybe TRBD2 (6 bases). The sequence was collected from an adult in good health. CDR3 sequence reads: CASSEGGGPSPYEQYF. CDR3 nucleotide sequence: TGTGCCAGCAGTGAGGGGGGAGGACCGTCCCCCTACGAGCAGTACTTC.